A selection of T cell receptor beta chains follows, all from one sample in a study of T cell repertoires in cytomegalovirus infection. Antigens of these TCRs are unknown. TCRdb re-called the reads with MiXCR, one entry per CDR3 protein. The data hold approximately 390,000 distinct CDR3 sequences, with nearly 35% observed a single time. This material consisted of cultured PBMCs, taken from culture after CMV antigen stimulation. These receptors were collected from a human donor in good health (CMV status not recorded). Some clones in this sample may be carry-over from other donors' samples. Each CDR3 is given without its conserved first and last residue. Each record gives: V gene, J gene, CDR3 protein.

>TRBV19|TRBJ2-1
ASSAYSGDEQF
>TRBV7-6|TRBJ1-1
ASSIRELNTEAF
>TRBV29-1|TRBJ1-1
SGGTGRDTEAF
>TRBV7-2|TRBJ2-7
ASSLAYREQY
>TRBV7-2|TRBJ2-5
AFMLLAGVETQY
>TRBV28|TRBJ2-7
ASRLSSYEQY
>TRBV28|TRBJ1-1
ASRPTVNTEAF
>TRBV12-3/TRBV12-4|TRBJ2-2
ASSLSITGELF
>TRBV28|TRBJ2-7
AGGASGSYEQY
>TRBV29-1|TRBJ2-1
SVITVGDEQF
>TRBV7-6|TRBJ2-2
ASSPGTSGYTGELF
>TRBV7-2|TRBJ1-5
ASSARRNQPQH
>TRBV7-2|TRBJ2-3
ASSQSPTGYTDTQY
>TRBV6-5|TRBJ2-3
ASSYSRDPTDTQY
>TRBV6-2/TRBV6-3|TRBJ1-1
ASSYLARANTEAF
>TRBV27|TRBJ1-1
ASKLGSLNTEAF
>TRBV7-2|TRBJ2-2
ASSLDPGGVTGELF
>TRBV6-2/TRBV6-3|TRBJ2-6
ASSARRQGATGANVLT
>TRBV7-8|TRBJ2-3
ASRSDLADTQY
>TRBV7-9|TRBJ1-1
ASSFSTGVSTEAF
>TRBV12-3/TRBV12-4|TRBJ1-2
ASSLGGAGPNYGYT
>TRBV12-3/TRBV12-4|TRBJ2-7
ASRGRTSKQGISYEQY
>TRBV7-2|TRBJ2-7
ASSLTGTGAYEQY
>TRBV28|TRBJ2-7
ASSSQGANSYEQY
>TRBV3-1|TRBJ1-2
ASSQGPGQNYGYT
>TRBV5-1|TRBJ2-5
ASSFWTGGAQQETQY
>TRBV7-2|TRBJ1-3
ASSPDPGSGNTIY
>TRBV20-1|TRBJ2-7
SARRRSGRSSYEQY
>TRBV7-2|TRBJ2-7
ASSFGTGLYEQY
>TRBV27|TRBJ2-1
ASSPTRLAGSYNEQF
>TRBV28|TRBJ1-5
ASSHHRGNGQPQH
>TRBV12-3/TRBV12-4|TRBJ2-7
ASSLGGGNTYEQY
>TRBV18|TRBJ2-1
ASSYITGNYNEQF
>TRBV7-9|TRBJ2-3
ASSLVAAADTQY
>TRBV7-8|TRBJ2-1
ASSLRGLAGDNEQF
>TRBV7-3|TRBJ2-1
ASSPQGSNEQF
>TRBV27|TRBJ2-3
ASSFREADTQY
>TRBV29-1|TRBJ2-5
SVVEVGGETQY
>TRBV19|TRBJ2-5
ASSMGQQETQY
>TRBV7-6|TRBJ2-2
AIGRGAIDTGELF
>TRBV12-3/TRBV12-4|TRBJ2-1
ASSFVRNNEQF
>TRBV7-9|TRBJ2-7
ASSRDSPYEQY
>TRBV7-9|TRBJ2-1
ASSSNPGTGGDEQF
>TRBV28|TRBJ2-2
ASSGGSIRELF
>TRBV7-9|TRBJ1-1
ASSPGPLATEAF
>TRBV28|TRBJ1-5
ASNEQGLLVQH
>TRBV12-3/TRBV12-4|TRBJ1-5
ASSLGQLVGQPQH
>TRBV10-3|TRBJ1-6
ATGGGNNSPLH